The clone carrying this T cell receptor (beta chain) turned up a few times. The V gene's germline CDR1 is MNHEY and CDR2 SVGAGI. The CDR3 is made up of 15 amino acids. V gave up 11 bases and J gave up 1 base; unmatched junction bases: 11. The sample originates from a study of blood T cell repertoires in COVID-19. Generated by immunoSEQ multiplex PCR, the TCRdb table keeps only in-frame clones and is missing some. The sample lists 210,000 or so clones, roughly 86% occurring once. V is TRBV6-5 and J is TRBJ1-1; 9 nucleotides line up with TRBD1. This clonotype was sampled from a woman aged 40 to 55 with acute or convalescent COVID-19. Sequenced sample: peripheral blood. The DNA of the CDR3 is TGTGCCGTCCAAGACTCGGGACAGGGGAACACTGAAGCTTTCTTT. Protein sequence: CAVQDSGQGNTEAFF.